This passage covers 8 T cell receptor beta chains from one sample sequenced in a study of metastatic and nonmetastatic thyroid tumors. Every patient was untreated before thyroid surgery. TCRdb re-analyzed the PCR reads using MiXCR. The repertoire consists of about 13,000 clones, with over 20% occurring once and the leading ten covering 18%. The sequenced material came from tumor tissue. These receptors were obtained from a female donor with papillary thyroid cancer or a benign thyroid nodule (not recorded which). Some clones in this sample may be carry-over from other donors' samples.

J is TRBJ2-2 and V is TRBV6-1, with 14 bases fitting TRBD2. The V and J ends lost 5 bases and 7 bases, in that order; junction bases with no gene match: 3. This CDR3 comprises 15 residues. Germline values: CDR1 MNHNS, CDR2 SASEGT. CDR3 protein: CASSLGLAGGGELFF. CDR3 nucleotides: TGTGCCAGCAGTCTTGGACTAGCGGGAGGCGGGGAGCTGTTTTTT.

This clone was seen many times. The CDR3 sequence: CASSTQDRNTEAFF. DNA for the CDR3: TGTGCCAGCAGTACCCAGGACAGAAACACTGAAGCTTTCTTT. V is TRBV27 and J is TRBJ1-1, with D perhaps TRBD1 (6 bases). The CDR3 has 14 residues. V was pared by 5 bases and J by 2 bases, with 12 bases between. Germline CDR1 and CDR2: MNHEY and SMNVEV (reference sequence).

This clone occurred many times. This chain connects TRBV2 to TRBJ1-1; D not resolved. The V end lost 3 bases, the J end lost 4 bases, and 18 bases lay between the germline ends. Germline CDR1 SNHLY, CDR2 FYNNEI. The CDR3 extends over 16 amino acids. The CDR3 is CASSDDVEGSGTEAFF. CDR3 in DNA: TGTGCCAGCAGTGACGATGTGGAGGGTTCAGGCACTGAAGCTTTCTTT.

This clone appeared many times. CDR3 DNA: TGTGCCGCGAAAGTAGGGGGAAGGGCAGATACGCAGTATTTT. This translates into CAAKVGGRADTQYF. This chain links TRBV6-1 with TRBJ2-3, with a possible D match to TRBD1 (6 bases). The germline V and J ends were trimmed by 11 bases and 4 bases, with 19 bases remaining between them. Germline V gene lookup returns CDR1 MNHNS and CDR2 SASEGT. This CDR3 is 14 amino acids long.

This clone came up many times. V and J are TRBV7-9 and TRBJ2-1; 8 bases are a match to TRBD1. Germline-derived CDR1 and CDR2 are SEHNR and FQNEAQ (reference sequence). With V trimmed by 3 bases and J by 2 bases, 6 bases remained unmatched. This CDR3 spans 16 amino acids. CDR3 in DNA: TGTGCCAGCAGCTTCTTTGACAGGGGCCCCTACAATGAGCAGTTCTTC. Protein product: CASSFFDRGPYNEQFF.

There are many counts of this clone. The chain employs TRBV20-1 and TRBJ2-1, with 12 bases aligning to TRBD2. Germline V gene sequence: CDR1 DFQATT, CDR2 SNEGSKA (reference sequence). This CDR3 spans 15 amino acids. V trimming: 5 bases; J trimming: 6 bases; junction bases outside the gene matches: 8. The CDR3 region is CSASRLAGALNEQFF. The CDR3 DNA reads TGCAGTGCTTCGCGACTAGCGGGGGCCCTCAATGAGCAGTTCTTC.

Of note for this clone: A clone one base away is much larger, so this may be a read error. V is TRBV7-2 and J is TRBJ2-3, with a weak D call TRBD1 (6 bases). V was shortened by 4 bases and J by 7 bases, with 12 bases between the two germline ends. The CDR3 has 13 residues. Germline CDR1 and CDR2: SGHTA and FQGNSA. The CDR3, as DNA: TGTGCCAGCAGCTGGTCGGGGACATATACGCAGTATTTT. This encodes CASSWSGTYTQYF. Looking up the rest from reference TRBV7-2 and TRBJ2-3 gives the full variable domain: GAGVSQSPSNKVTEKGKDVELRCDPISGHTALYWYRQSLGQGLEFLIYFQGNSAPDKSGLPSDRFSAERTGGSVSTLTIQRTQQEDSAVYLCASSWSGTYTQYFGPGTRLTVL.

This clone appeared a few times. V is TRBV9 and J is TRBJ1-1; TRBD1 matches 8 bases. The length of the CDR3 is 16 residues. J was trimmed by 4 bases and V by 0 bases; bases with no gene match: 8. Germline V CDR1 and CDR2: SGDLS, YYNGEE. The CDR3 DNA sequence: TGTGCCAGCAGCGTAGTTATCAACACAGGGGGCACTGAAGCTTTCTTT. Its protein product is CASSVVINTGGTEAFF.